This TCR beta chain appears in the sequencing data of a study of STAT3 mutations in large granular lymphocyte leukemia. A remark on this clone: Its target is not known.

TCRbeta libraries averaged about 40,773 productive templates per sample. Using immunoSEQ multiplex PCR, the repertoire was profiled, and TCRdb retains in-frame clones only, with some absent. The sample shows approximately 27,000 clones, 60% to 85% of them seen only once. This CDR3 region has 15 residues. Germline lookup yields CDR1 LNHDA and CDR2 SQIVND (reference sequence). Germline trimming cut 5 bases from V and 3 bases from J; bases unmatched to any gene: 5. Study findings and constraints: Every T-LGLL patient had at least one immunodominant TCRbeta clonotype.

The V gene is TRBV19, the J gene TRBJ1-5, with 9 bases fitting TRBD1. The receptor's source is a woman aged 50 to 60 with T-cell large granular lymphocyte leukemia. Some clones in this sample may be carry-over from other donors' samples. Sequencing input: peripheral blood mononuclear cells. CDR3 sequence (DNA): TGTGCCAGTAGTCCGGACAGGGGCCACAATCAGCCCCAGCATTTT. It encodes CASSPDRGHNQPQHF.